The clone carrying this T cell receptor (beta chain) turned up a few times. The CDR3 is made up of 14 amino acids. V was pared by 1 base and J by 7 bases, with 11 bases between. Germline values: CDR1 MGHDK, CDR2 SYGVNS. The sample is drawn from a study of blood T cell repertoires in COVID-19. Sequencing used immunoSEQ multiplex PCR; TCRdb keeps in-frame clones, though not all of them. This table has about 190,000 clones, about 88% appearing once. Input material: peripheral blood. This sequence joins TRBV25-1 and TRBJ1-5; TRBD1 is a possible D gene (5 bases). The sequence came from a human donor in a cohort sampled during active COVID-19. The CDR3 spells CASSESGVWQPQHF. CDR3 in DNA: TGTGCCAGCAGTGAATCGGGGGTTTGGCAGCCCCAGCATTTT. Filled out from reference TRBV25-1 and TRBJ1-5, the complete variable domain reads EADIYQTPRYLVIGTGKKITLECSQTMGHDKMYWYQQDPGMELHLIHYSYGVNSTEKGDLSSESTVSRIRTEHFPLTLESARPSHTSQYLCASSESGVWQPQHFGDGTRLSIL.